This passage covers 27 T cell receptor beta chains from one sample sequenced in a study of blood T cell repertoires in COVID-19. Only in-frame clones appear in the TCRdb table, and some are missing; sequencing was by immunoSEQ multiplex PCR. This table has roughly 500,000 clones, more than 75% appearing once. Material: PBMCs or T cells enriched from blood (not recorded which). These receptors originate from a woman aged 40 to 50 who had recovered from COVID-19.

The chain's CDR3 is CASSLEPQGSRGYTF. As DNA, the CDR3 is TGTGCCAGCAGTTTAGAGCCACAGGGTAGCCGAGGCTACACCTTC. The chain has TRBV27 and TRBJ1-2; a possible D gene is TRBD1 (6 bases). V dropped 2 bases and J dropped 8 bases, with 18 bases sitting between them. The CDR3 runs 15 residues. Germline CDR1 MNHEY, CDR2 SMNVEV (reference sequence).

The CDR3 bases are TGTGCCTATACGACAGGGTACGAGCAGTACTTC. It encodes CAYTTGYEQYF. The chain recombines TRBV30 with TRBJ2-7, with 7 bases fitting TRBD1. The CDR3 has 11 residues. Unmatched junction bases numbered 4, after V lost 7 bases and J lost 4 bases. Germline CDR1 GTSNPN, CDR2 SVGIG (reference sequence).

CDR3: CASSQRGPGNTIYF. CDR3 bases: TGTGCCAGCAGCCAGCGGGGGCCTGGAAACACCATATATTTT. The chain couples TRBV7-8 to TRBJ1-3; a possible D gene is TRBD1 (6 bases). Trimming stripped 5 bases from V and 2 bases from J, with 10 bases between. Germline values: CDR1 SGHVS, CDR2 FQNEAQ. The CDR3 is 14 amino acids. Together with reference TRBV7-8 and TRBJ1-3, the CDR3 gives the full variable domain: GAGVSQSPRYKVAKRGQDVALRCDPISGHVSLFWYQQALGQGPEFLTYFQNEAQLDKSGLPSDRFFAERPEGSVSTLKIQRTQQEDSAVYLCASSQRGPGNTIYFGEGSWLTVV.

DNA of the CDR3: TGTGCCAGCAGCTTCCGATTGGGCGGCAATCAGCCCCAGCATTTT. Protein sequence: CASSFRLGGNQPQHF. This chain uses TRBV7-2 with TRBJ1-5; D unclear. Germline V CDR1 and CDR2: SGHTA, FQGNSA. Trimming took 3 bases from V and 2 from J, leaving 11 bases between them. CDR3 length: 15 amino acids.

This sequence joins TRBV10-1 and TRBJ1-6; D gene uncertain. Germline V gene data show CDR1 as WNHNN and CDR2 as SYGVQD (reference sequence). Between the trimmed V and J ends, which lost 3 bases and 10 bases, there was a span of 4 bases. There are 11 residues in the CDR3. Written as DNA, the CDR3 is TGCGCCAGCAGTGATGGCTCACCCCTCCACTTT. Its translation: CASSDGSPLHF.

There are a few counts of this clone. V is TRBV27 and J is TRBJ1-6; D remains unclear. Looked up from germline, CDR1 is MNHEY and CDR2 is SMNVEV (reference sequence). The V end lost 2 bases, the J end lost 7 bases, and 12 bases lay between the germline ends. There are 15 residues in the CDR3. CDR3 residues: CASSLNTGGNSPLHF. CDR3 DNA sequence: TGTGCCAGCAGTTTAAACACGGGCGGGAATTCACCCCTCCACTTT.

The V and J genes are TRBV5-4 and TRBJ2-7, with D unclear. This CDR3 comprises 12 residues. The germline V gene has CDR1 SGHNT and CDR2 YYREEE (reference sequence). V lost 2 bases, J lost 4 bases, and 7 bases lay in between. CDR3 amino acids: CASSFPPYEQYF. The CDR3 nucleotides are TGTGCCAGCAGCTTCCCCCCATACGAGCAGTACTTC.

This chain uses TRBV5-6 with TRBJ1-5; no clear D gene. V was cut by 1 base and J by 6 bases, with 14 bases left in between. CDR1 and CDR2 (germline): SGHDT, YYEEEE. This CDR3 region has 15 residues. CDR3 protein: CASSLYNIRTQPQHF. DNA of the CDR3: TGTGCCAGCAGCTTGTATAACATCCGAACTCAGCCCCAGCATTTT.

This chain links TRBV5-1 with TRBJ1-2; TRBD1 matches 7 bases. The length of the CDR3 is 13 residues. Germline loops: CDR1 SGHRS, CDR2 YFSETQ. J lost 7 bases, V lost 4 bases, and 7 bases had no gene match. The CDR3 region has the DNA TGCGCCAGCAGCATAGACAGGGCATTTGGCTACACCTTC. It codes for CASSIDRAFGYTF.

The J gene is TRBJ2-1, the V gene TRBV7-6, with 7 bases fitting TRBD1. Germline-derived CDR1 and CDR2 are SGHVS and FNYEAQ. The J segment lost 9 bases and the V segment lost 0 bases, leaving 20 bases of the junction unmatched. This CDR3 has 19 residues. CDR3 bases: TGTGCCAGCAGCTTAGCGTGGGCAGGGGGTGGCAACCAACATGGTGAGCAGTTCTTC. It codes for CASSLAWAGGGNQHGEQFF.

This clone was counted once. The identical CDR3 is also encoded by other nucleotide sequences in the sample. The chain employs TRBV4-3 and TRBJ1-2; D is undetermined. Per germline, CDR1 LGHNA and CDR2 YSLEER. This CDR3 spans 15 amino acids. Trimming pared 0 bases from V and 1 base from J, leaving 9 bases between. In DNA, the CDR3 is TGCGCCAGCAGCCAAGATCGCGGCCGTAACTATGGCTACACCTTC. This sequence encodes CASSQDRGRNYGYTF.

V gene TRBV12-3 or TRBV12-4 combines with J gene TRBJ2-7; maybe TRBD1 (6 bases). The germline V and J ends were trimmed by 3 bases and 7 bases, with 13 bases remaining between them. This CDR3 spans 13 amino acids. CDR3 in DNA: TGTGCCAGCAGTTTCTTGACAGGAGGAGAGCAGTACTTC. The encoded protein is CASSFLTGGEQYF.

This clone was seen only a few times. J is TRBJ2-1 and V is TRBV5-1; 12 bases match TRBD2. CDR3 length equals 18 residues. V dropped 4 bases and J dropped 8; count of bases not matched to a gene: 16. CDR1 and CDR2 (germline): SGHRS, YFSETQ. CDR3 loop: CASSGGGASGRAKYEQFF. DNA of the CDR3: TGCGCCAGCAGCGGAGGTGGGGCTAGCGGGAGGGCCAAGTATGAGCAGTTCTTC.

The V call is TRBV29-1, the J call TRBJ1-2; 7 bases fit TRBD1. Germline assignment: CDR1 SQVTM and CDR2 ANQGSEA. This CDR3 has 14 residues. Trimming took 2 bases from V and 4 from J; bases not matched to a gene: 7. As DNA, the CDR3 is TGCAGCGTTGAAAACGGAGGGGGCCTCTATGGCTACACCTTC. Amino acid sequence: CSVENGGGLYGYTF.

J is TRBJ1-1 and V is TRBV24-1, with D unclear. Deletions cut 5 bases from V and 2 bases from J, with 8 bases between. The germline CDR1 and CDR2 sequences are KGHDR and SFDVKD. The CDR3 length is 13 residues. CDR3 amino acids: CATSARGNTEAFF. The CDR3, as DNA: TGTGCCACCAGTGCGCGCGGAAACACTGAAGCTTTCTTT.

Only one count was recorded for this clone. The chain carries TRBV12-3 or TRBV12-4 and TRBJ1-5, with a tentative D call TRBD1 (6 bases). The CDR3 sequence is 13 residues long. The V end was cut by 4 bases, the J end by 8 bases, with 12 bases between. CDR3 protein: CASSSGGLEPQHF. The CDR3 DNA sequence: TGTGCCAGCAGTTCCGGGGGGCTGGAGCCCCAGCATTTT.

In the case of this clone: Other DNA sequences from this sample encode an identical CDR3 as well. DNA of the CDR3: TGTGCCAGCAGCTTAGGACTAGCGGGATACAATGAGCAGTTCTTC. Translated, it gives CASSLGLAGYNEQFF. The rearrangement links TRBV11-2 to TRBJ2-1; 11 positions agree with TRBD2. The J segment lost 4 bases and the V segment lost 1 base, leaving 0 bases of the junction unmatched. The CDR3 has 15 amino acids. Germline V gene lookup returns CDR1 SGHAT and CDR2 FQNNGV.

The CDR3 sequence: CASSSDSGRYEQFF. Written as DNA, the CDR3 is TGTGCCAGCAGCTCGGACTCCGGACGCTATGAGCAGTTCTTC. The gene calls are TRBV11-3 and TRBJ2-1; maybe TRBD2 (5 bases). Per germline, CDR1 SGHNT and CDR2 YENEEA. Between the trimmed V and J ends, which lost 4 bases and 8 bases, there was a span of 15 bases. The CDR3 extends over 14 amino acids.

The V gene is TRBV10-3, the J gene TRBJ1-6; a weak D match, TRBD1 (6 bases). There are 15 residues in the CDR3. V lost 8 bases to trimming and J lost 5 bases, with 16 bases between them. Germline assignment: CDR1 ENHRY and CDR2 SYGVKD. The CDR3 protein is CAISRGGINNSPLHF. Written as DNA, the CDR3 is TGTGCCATCTCTAGGGGGGGGATTAATAATTCACCCCTCCACTTT.

The chain is built from TRBV25-1 and TRBJ1-4; perhaps TRBD1 as D (5 bases). Germline CDR1 is MGHDK and CDR2 is SYGVNS. The CDR3 is made up of 14 amino acids. Trimming left V 1 base short and J 5 bases short, with 8 bases between. CDR3 loop: CASSESKGNEKLFF. CDR3 nucleotide sequence: TGTGCCAGCAGTGAATCGAAGGGGAATGAAAAACTGTTTTTT.

This sequence joins TRBV29-1 and TRBJ2-5; possible D gene TRBD2, 6 bases. The germline V gene has CDR1 SQVTM and CDR2 ANQGSEA. The CDR3 has 12 amino acids. The CDR3 nucleotides read TGCAGTAAGACTGGGGGAGGCGAGACCCAGTACTTC. Translated: CSKTGGGETQYF.

The chain recombines TRBV4-3 with TRBJ1-4; the match to TRBD1 covers 9 bases. The CDR3 runs 17 residues. Germline CDR1 and CDR2: LGHNA and YSLEER. Germline trimming cut 1 base from V and 5 bases from J; bases unmatched to any gene: 8. The chain's CDR3 is CASSQGGPGQGNEKLFF. The CDR3 DNA sequence: TGCGCCAGCAGCCAAGGGGGGCCGGGACAGGGAAATGAAAAACTGTTTTTT.

The chain has TRBV27 and TRBJ2-1; TRBD2 agrees at 12 bases. The length of the CDR3 is 20 residues. Losses at the gene ends were 1 base for V and 4 bases for J; bases not matched to a gene: 14. Germline V lookup: CDR1 MNHEY, CDR2 SMNVEV (reference sequence). The CDR3 spells CASSLFEGSRTSGTYNEQFF. DNA of the CDR3: TGTGCCAGCAGTTTATTCGAGGGTAGTCGGACTAGCGGGACTTACAATGAGCAGTTCTTC.

This clone appeared once. The rearrangement joins TRBV5-1 to TRBJ2-6, with D unclear. CDR3 length: 15 amino acids. V was cut by 3 bases and J by 0 bases, with 7 bases left in between. Germline V gene lookup returns CDR1 SGHRS and CDR2 YFSETQ. CDR3 amino acids: CASSSPSSGANVLTF. DNA of the CDR3: TGCGCCAGCAGCTCCCCTAGCTCTGGGGCCAACGTCCTGACTTTC.

This clone appeared a single time. The chain couples TRBV11-2 to TRBJ2-7; 9 nucleotides match TRBD1. Germline V gene sequence: CDR1 SGHAT, CDR2 FQNNGV. Trimming removed 5 bases from V and 1 base from J; junction bases left unmatched: 6. The CDR3 is made up of 15 amino acids. This CDR3 is CASSPGQGPSYEQYF. The CDR3 DNA reads as TGTGCCAGCAGCCCGGGACAGGGACCTTCCTACGAGCAGTACTTC.

This chain connects TRBV19 to TRBJ2-2, with a possible D match to TRBD2 (6 bases). Trimming removed 2 bases from V and 6 bases from J, with 7 bases in between. The CDR3 spans 13 residues. Per germline, CDR1 LNHDA and CDR2 SQIVND (reference sequence). CDR3 sequence (DNA): TGTGCCAGTAGTATAAGGAGGGCCGGGGAGCTGTTTTTT. As protein: CASSIRRAGELFF.

The chain is built from TRBV6-1 and TRBJ1-1; TRBD1 is a possible D gene (5 bases). The CDR3 is made up of 13 amino acids. Germline values: CDR1 MNHNS, CDR2 SASEGT. V shed 3 bases and J shed 5 bases, with 10 bases lying between them. CDR3 DNA: TGTGCCAGCAGTGATCAGGGTTATACTGAAGCTTTCTTT. It specifies CASSDQGYTEAFF.